Each of the 17 T cell receptor beta chains below was sequenced from the same sample in a study of T cell repertoires in cytomegalovirus infection. TCRdb re-called the reads with MiXCR, one entry per CDR3 protein. The repertoire holds around 800,000 distinct CDR3 sequences, with 32% as singletons. These receptors are not linked to any known antigen. The sample was cultured CD8+ T cells from PBMCs, taken from culture after CMV antigen stimulation. These receptors came from a human donor in good health (CMV status not recorded). Some clones in this sample may be carry-over from other donors' samples.

Comments on this clonotype: This may be a read error, as it is one base from a much larger clone. The chain uses TRBV7-9 and TRBJ2-7, with D possibly being TRBD2 (6 bases). The germline V and J ends were trimmed by 5 bases and 2 bases, with 16 bases remaining between them. The length of the CDR3 is 15 residues. The germline CDR1 and CDR2 sequences are SEHNR and FQNEAQ (reference sequence). CDR3 region: CASSLKGLSTYEQYF. CDR3 bases: TGTGCCAGCAGCCTTAAGGGACTGTCAACCTACGAGCAGTACTTC.

V is TRBV7-6 and J is TRBJ2-3, with 9 bases fitting TRBD2. The CDR3 has 16 amino acids. After removal of 0 bases from V and 7 bases from J, the junction contained 8 bases not matched to a gene. The germline gives CDR1 SGHVS, CDR2 FNYEAQ. Here the CDR3 DNA reads TGTGCCAGCAGCTTAGCGGGCGGGGGGGCCGATCATACGCAGTATTTT. It specifies CASSLAGGGADHTQYF.

A word on this clonotype: The junction departs from germline at one end; a sequencing error may be responsible. The chain uses TRBV28 and TRBJ1-2, with TRBD1 matching over 8 bases. Germline V gene lookup returns CDR1 MDHEN and CDR2 SYDVKM. There are 13 residues in the CDR3. The CDR3 region is CVSRSDRDYGYTF. CDR3 DNA: TGTGTCAGCAGATCGGACAGGGACTATGGCTACACCTTC.

This clonotype was observed a handful of times. V gene TRBV19 combines with J gene TRBJ2-1; D not certain. Per germline, CDR1 LNHDA and CDR2 SQIVND (reference sequence). The CDR3 covers 13 residues. Trimming pared 5 bases from V and 3 bases from J, leaving 8 bases between. CDR3 DNA sequence: TGTGCCAGTAGTCACATAGACTACAATGAGCAGTTCTTC. This sequence encodes CASSHIDYNEQFF. Complete variable domain (other parts from reference TRBV19 and TRBJ2-1): DGGITQSPKYLFRKEGQNVTLSCEQNLNHDAMYWYRQDPGQGLRLIYYSQIVNDFQKGDIAEGYSVSREKKESFPLTVTSAQKNPTAFYLCASSHIDYNEQFFGPGTRLTVL.

The V and J genes are TRBV28 and TRBJ1-5; no definite D call. With 5 bases removed from V and 0 bases from J, the gap between germline ends came to 14 bases. The V gene's germline CDR1 is MDHEN and CDR2 SYDVKM. CDR3 size: 16 residues. The CDR3 DNA reads TGTGCCAGCAGTCGGCTCTTCTCGTATAGCAATCAGCCCCAGCATTTT. Amino acid sequence: CASSRLFSYSNQPQHF.

This clonotype has only a few counts. V and J are TRBV5-5 and TRBJ2-2; D is possibly TRBD2 (5 bases). CDR1 and CDR2 (germline): SGHKS, YYEKEE (reference sequence). The CDR3 covers 16 residues. V was pared by 5 bases and J by 3 bases, with 17 bases between. The CDR3 sequence: CASSTRVLPDTGELFF. As DNA, the CDR3 is TGTGCCAGCAGTACTAGGGTCCTTCCCGACACCGGGGAGCTGTTTTTT. The full variable domain, with the rest looked up from reference TRBV5-5 and TRBJ2-2, is DAGVTQSPTHLIKTRGQQVTLRCSPISGHKSVSWYQQVLGQGPQFIFQYYEKEERGRGNFPDRFSARQFPNYSSELNVNALLLGDSALYLCASSTRVLPDTGELFFGEGSRLTVL.

This clonotype occurred a few times. V is TRBV12-3 or TRBV12-4 and J is TRBJ1-1; unclear D gene. Trimming stripped 7 bases from V and 4 bases from J, with 7 bases between. The CDR3 loop spans 11 amino acids. DNA of the CDR3: TGTGCCAGCATTAGGACCACTGAAGCTTTCTTT. It yields the protein CASIRTTEAFF.

This clonotype appeared a few times. The chain has TRBV19 and TRBJ2-5; perhaps TRBD1 as D (6 bases). This CDR3 comprises 16 residues. Trimming removed 11 bases at V and 3 bases at J, with 25 bases between. Germline CDR1 and CDR2: LNHDA and SQIVND (reference sequence). Written as DNA, the CDR3 is TGTGCCTCCCCCGGTTGGGACACGAAACCTAAAGAGACCCAGTACTTC. Protein sequence: CASPGWDTKPKETQYF.

The chain joins TRBV19 to TRBJ2-2; possibly TRBD1 or TRBD2 for D (5 bases each). CDR1 LNHDA and CDR2 SQIVND come from the germline V gene (reference sequence). The CDR3 runs to 15 residues. V was trimmed by 1 base and J by 4 bases, leaving 10 bases between them. The CDR3 region has the DNA TGTGCCAGTAGTATAGTTTCGGGGCCCACCGGGGAGCTGTTTTTT. Protein: CASSIVSGPTGELFF.

V is TRBV6-2 or TRBV6-3 and J is TRBJ1-5; unclear D gene. The CDR3 sequence is 13 residues long. CDR1 is MNHEY and CDR2 is SVGEGT in the germline V gene. Trimming took off 8 bases at V and 4 bases at J, with 12 bases between the two ends. CDR3 loop: CASGGQNNQPQHF. CDR3 in DNA: TGTGCCAGCGGCGGCCAGAATAATCAGCCCCAGCATTTT.

The genes are TRBV10-3 and TRBJ2-2; 7 nucleotides match TRBD2. Germline V lookup: CDR1 ENHRY, CDR2 SYGVKD. The CDR3 has 13 residues. The J segment lost 6 bases and the V segment lost 8 bases, leaving 6 bases of the junction unmatched. CDR3 DNA: TGTGCCATCTTGGCGGGGGAGGCCGGGGAGCTGTTTTTT. This codes for CAILAGEAGELFF.

The J gene is TRBJ2-7, the V gene TRBV20-1; TRBD1 matches 7 bases. This CDR3 has 15 residues. Germline V gives CDR1 DFQATT, CDR2 SNEGSKA (reference sequence). The ends lost 4 bases at V and 0 bases at J; junction bases unmatched: 9. In nucleotides, the CDR3 is TGCAGTGCTAAAAGGGAAGGGACAGCCTCCTACGAGCAGTACTTC. Residues: CSAKREGTASYEQYF.

The chain employs TRBV7-2 and TRBJ2-6; possibly TRBD1 or TRBD2 for D (5 bases each). Germline loops: CDR1 SGHTA, CDR2 FQGNSA. This CDR3 spans 13 amino acids. Deletions cut 11 bases from V and 6 bases from J, with 14 bases between. CDR3 DNA: TGTGCCTCCTTATCCGGGACGGCCAACGTCCTGACTTTC. Encoded protein: CASLSGTANVLTF.

The V call is TRBV19, the J call TRBJ1-1, with 11 bases identical to TRBD1. After removal of 4 bases from V and 0 bases from J, the junction contained 7 bases not matched to a gene. CDR3 size: 17 residues. CDR1 is LNHDA, CDR2 SQIVND, per germline (reference sequence). As DNA, the CDR3 is TGTGCCAGTAGTAGAGCTGGGACAGGGGGAATGAACACTGAAGCTTTCTTT. It yields the protein CASSRAGTGGMNTEAFF.

This clonotype was detected many times. V is TRBV7-2 and J is TRBJ2-5; D might be TRBD1 or TRBD2, each matching 5 bases. V was clipped by 5 bases and J by 7 bases, with 20 bases between them. The germline V gene encodes CDR1 SGHTA and CDR2 FQGNSA. The CDR3 runs 15 residues. The CDR3 reads CASSPTLSGGATQYF. For the CDR3, the DNA is TGTGCCAGCAGCCCAACTCTTAGTGGGGGAGCGACCCAGTACTTC.

The chain combines TRBV2 with TRBJ1-5; D is uncertain. The CDR3 runs to 16 residues. V dropped 0 bases and J dropped 2 bases, with 11 bases sitting between them. Looked up from germline, CDR1 is SNHLY and CDR2 is FYNNEI. CDR3 in DNA: TGTGCCAGCAGTGAAGCGGAGTTCGGGGGCAATCAGCCCCAGCATTTT. Translating it yields CASSEAEFGGNQPQHF. Using reference TRBV2 and TRBJ1-5 for the parts outside the CDR3, the full variable domain is EPEVTQTPSHQVTQMGQEVILRCVPISNHLYFYWYRQILGQKVEFLVSFYNNEISEKSEIFDDQFSVERPDGSNFTLKIRSTKLEDSAMYFCASSEAEFGGNQPQHFGDGTRLSIL.

This clonotype showed up just a few times. The chain combines TRBV12-3 or TRBV12-4 with TRBJ2-1; a possible D gene is TRBD2 (5 bases). The CDR3 extends over 15 amino acids. Trimming cost V 6 bases and J 2 bases, with 14 bases left between them. CDR3 amino acids: CASSPGIATYNEQFF. For the CDR3, the DNA is TGTGCCAGCAGCCCCGGGATAGCCACCTACAATGAGCAGTTCTTC.